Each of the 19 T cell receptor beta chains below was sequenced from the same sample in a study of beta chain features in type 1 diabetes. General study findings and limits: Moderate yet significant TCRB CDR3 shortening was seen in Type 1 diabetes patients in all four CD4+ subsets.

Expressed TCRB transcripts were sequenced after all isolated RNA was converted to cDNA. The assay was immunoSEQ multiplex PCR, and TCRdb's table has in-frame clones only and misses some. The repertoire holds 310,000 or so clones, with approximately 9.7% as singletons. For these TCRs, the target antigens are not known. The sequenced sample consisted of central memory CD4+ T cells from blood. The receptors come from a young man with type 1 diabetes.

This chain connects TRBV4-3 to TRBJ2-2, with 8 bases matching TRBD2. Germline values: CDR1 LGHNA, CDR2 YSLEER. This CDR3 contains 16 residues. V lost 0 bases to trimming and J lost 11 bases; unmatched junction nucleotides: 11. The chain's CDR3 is CASSQDSAGGPSELFF. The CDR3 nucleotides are TGCGCCAGCAGCCAAGATTCTGCGGGGGGCCCGTCTGAGCTGTTTTTT.

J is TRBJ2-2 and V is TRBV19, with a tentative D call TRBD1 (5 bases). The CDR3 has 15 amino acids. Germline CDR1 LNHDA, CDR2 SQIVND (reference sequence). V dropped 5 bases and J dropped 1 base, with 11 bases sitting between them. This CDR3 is CASSLPTGNTGELFF. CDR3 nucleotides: TGTGCCAGTAGTCTTCCCACAGGGAACACCGGGGAGCTGTTTTTT.

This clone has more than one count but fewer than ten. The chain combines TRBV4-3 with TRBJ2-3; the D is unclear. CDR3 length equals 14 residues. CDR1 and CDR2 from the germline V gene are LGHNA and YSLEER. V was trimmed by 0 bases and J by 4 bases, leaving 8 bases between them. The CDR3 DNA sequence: TGCGCCAGCAGCCAAGATAGTCGGCCAGATACGCAGTATTTT. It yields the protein CASSQDSRPDTQYF.

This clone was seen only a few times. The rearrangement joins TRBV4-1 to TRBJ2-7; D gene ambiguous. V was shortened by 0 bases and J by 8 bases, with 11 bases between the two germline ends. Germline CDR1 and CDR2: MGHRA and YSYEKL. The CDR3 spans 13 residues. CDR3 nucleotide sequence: TGCGCCAGCAGCCAAGATCAAAAGATCAAGCAGTACTTC. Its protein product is CASSQDQKIKQYF.

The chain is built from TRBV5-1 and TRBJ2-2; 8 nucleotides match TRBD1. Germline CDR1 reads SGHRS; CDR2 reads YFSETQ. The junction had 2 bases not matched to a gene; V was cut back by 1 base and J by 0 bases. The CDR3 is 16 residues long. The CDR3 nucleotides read TGCGCCAGCAGCTTGCCGGGACAGGCGAACACCGGGGAGCTGTTTTTT. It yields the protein CASSLPGQANTGELFF.

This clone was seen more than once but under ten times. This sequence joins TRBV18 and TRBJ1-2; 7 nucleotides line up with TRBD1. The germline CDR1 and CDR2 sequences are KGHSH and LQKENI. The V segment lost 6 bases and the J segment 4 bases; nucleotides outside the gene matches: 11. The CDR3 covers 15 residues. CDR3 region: CASSSDRVGAYGYTF. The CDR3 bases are TGTGCCAGCTCGTCCGACAGGGTCGGTGCCTATGGCTACACCTTC.

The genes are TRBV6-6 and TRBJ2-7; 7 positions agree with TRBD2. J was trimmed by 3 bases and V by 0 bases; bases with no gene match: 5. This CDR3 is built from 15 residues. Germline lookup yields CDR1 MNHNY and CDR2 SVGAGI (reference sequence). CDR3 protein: CASSYSASGLYEQYF. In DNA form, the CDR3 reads TGTGCCAGCAGTTACTCGGCTAGCGGCCTCTACGAGCAGTACTTC.

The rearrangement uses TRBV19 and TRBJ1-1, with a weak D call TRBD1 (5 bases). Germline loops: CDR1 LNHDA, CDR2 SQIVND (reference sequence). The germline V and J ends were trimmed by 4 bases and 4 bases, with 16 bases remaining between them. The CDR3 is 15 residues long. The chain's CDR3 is CASSTRGTGGTEAFF. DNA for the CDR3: TGTGCCAGTAGTACCCGAGGAACAGGAGGCACTGAAGCTTTCTTT.

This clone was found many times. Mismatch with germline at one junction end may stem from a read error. The DNA of the CDR3 is TGTGCCATCAGTGAGGGAACAGGGGTTATCTTC. Its protein product is CAISEGTGVIF. The chain couples TRBV10-3 to TRBJ2-1, with 7 bases fitting TRBD1. The CDR3 has 11 amino acids. The germline CDR1 and CDR2 sequences are ENHRY and SYGVKD.

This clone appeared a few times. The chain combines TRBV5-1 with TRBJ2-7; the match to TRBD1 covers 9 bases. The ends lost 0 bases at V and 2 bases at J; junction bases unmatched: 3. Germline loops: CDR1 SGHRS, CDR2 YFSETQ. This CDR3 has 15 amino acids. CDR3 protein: CASSLDGTGPYEQYF. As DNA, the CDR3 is TGCGCCAGCAGCTTGGATGGGACAGGGCCCTACGAGCAGTACTTC.

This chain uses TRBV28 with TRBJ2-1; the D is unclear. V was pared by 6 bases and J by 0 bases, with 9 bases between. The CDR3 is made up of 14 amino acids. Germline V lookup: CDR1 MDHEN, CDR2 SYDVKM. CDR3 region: CASRTVSSYNEQFF. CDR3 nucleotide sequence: TGTGCCAGCAGAACTGTAAGCTCCTACAATGAGCAGTTCTTC.

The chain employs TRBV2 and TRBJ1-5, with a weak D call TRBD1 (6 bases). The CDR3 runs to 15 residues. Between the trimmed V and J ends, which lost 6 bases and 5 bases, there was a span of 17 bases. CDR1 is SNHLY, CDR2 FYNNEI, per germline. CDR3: CASRGAGVRDQPQHF. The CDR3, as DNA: TGTGCCAGCAGAGGGGCAGGGGTGCGGGATCAGCCCCAGCATTTT.

As DNA, the CDR3 is TGTGCCTGTAAGGGTAACACTGAAGCTTTCTTT. This sequence encodes CACKGNTEAFF. This chain joins TRBV30 and TRBJ1-1; D remains unclear. The germline CDR1 and CDR2 sequences are GTSNPN and SVGIG (reference sequence). V gave up 6 bases and J gave up 2 bases, with 7 bases separating them. This CDR3 has 11 amino acids.

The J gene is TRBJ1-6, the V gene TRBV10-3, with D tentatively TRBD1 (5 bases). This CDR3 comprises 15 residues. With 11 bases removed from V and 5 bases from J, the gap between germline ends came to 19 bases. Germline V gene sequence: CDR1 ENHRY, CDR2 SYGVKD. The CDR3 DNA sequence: TGTGCCCACAGGAAAGGGGACGTGGATAATTCACCCCTCCACTTT. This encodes CAHRKGDVDNSPLHF.

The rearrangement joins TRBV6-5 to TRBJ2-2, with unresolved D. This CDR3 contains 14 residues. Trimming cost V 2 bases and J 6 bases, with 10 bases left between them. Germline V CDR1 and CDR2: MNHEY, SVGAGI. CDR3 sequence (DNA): TGTGCCAGCAGTTACCGGACCGGGTCCGGGGAGCTGTTTTTT. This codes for CASSYRTGSGELFF.

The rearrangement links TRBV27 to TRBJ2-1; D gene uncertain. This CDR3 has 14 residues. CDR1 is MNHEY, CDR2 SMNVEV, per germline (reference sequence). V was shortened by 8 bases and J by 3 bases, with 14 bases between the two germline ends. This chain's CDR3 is CASLVNGHYNEQFF. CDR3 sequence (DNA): TGTGCCAGCTTGGTCAACGGCCACTACAATGAGCAGTTCTTC.

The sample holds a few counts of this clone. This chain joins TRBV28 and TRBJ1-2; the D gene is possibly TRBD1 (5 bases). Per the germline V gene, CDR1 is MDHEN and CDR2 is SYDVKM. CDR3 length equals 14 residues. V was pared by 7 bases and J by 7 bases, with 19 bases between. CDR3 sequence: CASTAQGLGFGYTF. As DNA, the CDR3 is TGTGCCAGCACAGCCCAGGGCCTCGGGTTTGGCTACACCTTC.

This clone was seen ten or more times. The CDR3 here is CASSLMGEWGYTF. The CDR3 DNA is TGTGCCAGCAGCTTGATGGGGGAATGGGGCTACACCTTC. This rearrangement joins TRBV5-6 to TRBJ1-2; possible D gene TRBD1, 5 bases. Trimming removed 1 base at V and 8 bases at J, with 12 bases between. Germline V gives CDR1 SGHDT, CDR2 YYEEEE. The CDR3 runs 13 residues.

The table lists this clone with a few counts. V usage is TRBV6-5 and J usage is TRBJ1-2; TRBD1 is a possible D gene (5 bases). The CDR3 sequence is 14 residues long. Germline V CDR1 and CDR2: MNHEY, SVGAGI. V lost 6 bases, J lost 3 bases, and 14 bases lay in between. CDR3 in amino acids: CASSHSGEDYGYTF. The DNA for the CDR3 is TGTGCCAGCAGCCACTCGGGGGAGGACTATGGCTACACCTTC.